The present T cell receptor (beta chain) was sequenced within a study of T cell changes during pregnancy in multiple sclerosis. The CDR3 totals 14 residues. Trimming stripped 7 bases from V and 0 bases from J, with 13 bases between. Germline loops: CDR1 LNHDA, CDR2 SQIVND (reference sequence). Sequenced by immunoSEQ multiplex PCR; TCRdb stores in-frame clones only, minus some. The data show about 50,000 clones, 90% to 95% seen once. The specimen was CD8+ T cells from peripheral blood mononuclear cells, collected before pregnancy. The rearrangement uses TRBV19 and TRBJ2-7, with TRBD1 as a possible D gene (6 bases). This TCR derives from a female donor with multiple sclerosis, enrolled in a pregnancy study. CDR3 region: CASTMTGTSYEQYF. The CDR3 DNA reads TGTGCCAGTACCATGACAGGTACCTCCTACGAGCAGTACTTC.